This T cell receptor (beta chain) comes out of a study of T cells in Graves' hyperthyroidism and ophthalmopathy. On the study more broadly: Sampling of peripheral blood happened at initial diagnosis, prior to any treatment.

J lost 1 base, V lost 5 bases, and 8 bases had no gene match. This CDR3 is built from 15 residues. Germline V gene sequence: CDR1 MNHEY, CDR2 SMNVEV (reference sequence). Amplification of TCR beta CDR3 regions used RNA as the template. HTBI primers were the set used in a first-round RT-PCR of the TCR CDR3. In TCRdb, the multiplex PCR reads were re-called with MiXCR into one record per CDR3 protein. In the table there are fewer than 350,000 distinct CDR3 sequences, roughly a fifth of which are singletons. Any patient presenting with uncontrolled infection, other autoimmune disease, pregnancy or lactation was left out. Diagnoses used clinical symptoms, serum thyroxine and TRAb, thyroid ultrasound and orbital computed tomography. PBMCs stemmed from around 10 ml fresh peripheral blood. This clonotype was detected ten times or more.

This clonotype originated in a woman aged 50 to 60 with Graves' hyperthyroidism. V usage is TRBV27 and J usage is TRBJ2-7; 7 bases match TRBD2. The sequenced material came from blood. The CDR3 loop is CASSPRGGGSYEQYF. CDR3 in DNA: TGTGCCAGCAGTCCCCGGGGCGGGGGATCCTACGAGCAGTACTTC.